This TCR beta chain was sequenced for a study of T cell changes during pregnancy in multiple sclerosis. Sequencing used immunoSEQ multiplex PCR; TCRdb keeps in-frame clones, though not all of them. Of 64,000 or so clones detected, 80% to 95% appear once; the ten largest clones hold 2.3%. V shed 2 bases and J 7 bases; nucleotides not matched to a gene: 13. The CDR3 has 17 residues. The germline gives CDR1 SGHKS, CDR2 YYEKEE (reference sequence). This specimen was peripheral blood, taken in the first trimester of pregnancy. The chain links TRBV5-5 to TRBJ2-5; 11 bases fit TRBD1. This TCR was sampled from a female donor with multiple sclerosis, enrolled in a pregnancy study. CDR3 in DNA: TGTGCCAGCAGCTTATCCGGGACAGGGGGATATGGCGGGACCCAGTACTTC. This sequence encodes CASSLSGTGGYGGTQYF.